This entry describes one T cell receptor beta chain. Antigen: not known. The data derive from a study of T-cell memory formation after mild COVID-19. Overall study context: TCR clustering was largely donor specific.

The study, taken as a whole, reports: The study found contracting CD4+ clones mainly in CM and EM and contracting CD8+ clones in EMRA.

The germline V gene encodes CDR1 SGHVS and CDR2 FQNEAQ. There are 13 residues in the CDR3. Trimming took off 5 bases at V and 3 bases at J, with 10 bases between the two ends. A single record per CDR3 protein comes from TCRdb applying MiXCR to the 5' RACE reads. The sample has about half a million distinct CDR3 sequences, about 18% seen once. The chain joins TRBV7-8 to TRBJ1-1, with D uncertain. Specimen: PBMCs or a T cell subset sorted from them (not recorded which). The receptor's source is an adult woman who had mild COVID-19 (a few samples of this study predate the infection). Cell type and time point are not known. The CDR3 DNA is TGTGCCAGCAGCCTTGGGATCCACACTGAAGCTTTCTTT. Protein product: CASSLGIHTEAFF.